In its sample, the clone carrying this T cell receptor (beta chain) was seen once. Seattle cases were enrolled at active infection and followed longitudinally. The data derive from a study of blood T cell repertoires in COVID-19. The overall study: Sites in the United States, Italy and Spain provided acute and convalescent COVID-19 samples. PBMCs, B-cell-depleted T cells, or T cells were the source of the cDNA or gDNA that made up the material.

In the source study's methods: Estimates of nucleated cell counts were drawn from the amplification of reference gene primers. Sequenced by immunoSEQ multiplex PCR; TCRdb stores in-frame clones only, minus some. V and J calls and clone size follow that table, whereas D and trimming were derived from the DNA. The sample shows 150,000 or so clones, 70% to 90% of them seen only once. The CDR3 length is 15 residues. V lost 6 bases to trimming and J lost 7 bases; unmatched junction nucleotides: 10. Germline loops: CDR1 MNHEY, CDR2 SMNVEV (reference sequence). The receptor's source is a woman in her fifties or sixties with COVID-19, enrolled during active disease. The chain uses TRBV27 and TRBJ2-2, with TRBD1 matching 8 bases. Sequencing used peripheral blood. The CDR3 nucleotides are TGTGCCAGCAGAGTTACGACAGGGGTGGTCGGGGAGCTGTTTTTT. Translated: CASRVTTGVVGELFF.